A single TCR beta chain is shown here with its context. Original methodology: Cell counts per sample came from amplifying reference gene primers. Repertoires were generated with immunoSEQ multiplex PCR, while TCRdb's copy carries only in-frame clones and drops some. The V and J calls and clone size were taken over from that table, and D and trimming were inferred from the DNA. The sample has roughly 100,000 clones; roughly nine tenths are singletons. The data stem from a study of blood T cell repertoires in COVID-19. As for the study in general: The United States, Italy and Spain supplied acute and convalescent COVID-19 samples. Sample material is recorded as cDNA or gDNA derived from T cells, B-cell-depleted T cells, or PBMCs.

CDR3 length: 14 residues. Germline V gene data show CDR1 as MDHEN and CDR2 as SYDVKM. V lost 3 bases, J lost 5 bases, and 10 bases lay in between. V gene TRBV28 combines with J gene TRBJ1-4, with D possibly matching TRBD1 (6 bases). The sequenced sample was peripheral blood. The clonotype was recovered from a woman of 80 years or more with active COVID-19. The CDR3, as DNA: TGTGCCAGCAGTTTTGCAGGGGCAAATGAAAAACTGTTTTTT. Translation: CASSFAGANEKLFF.